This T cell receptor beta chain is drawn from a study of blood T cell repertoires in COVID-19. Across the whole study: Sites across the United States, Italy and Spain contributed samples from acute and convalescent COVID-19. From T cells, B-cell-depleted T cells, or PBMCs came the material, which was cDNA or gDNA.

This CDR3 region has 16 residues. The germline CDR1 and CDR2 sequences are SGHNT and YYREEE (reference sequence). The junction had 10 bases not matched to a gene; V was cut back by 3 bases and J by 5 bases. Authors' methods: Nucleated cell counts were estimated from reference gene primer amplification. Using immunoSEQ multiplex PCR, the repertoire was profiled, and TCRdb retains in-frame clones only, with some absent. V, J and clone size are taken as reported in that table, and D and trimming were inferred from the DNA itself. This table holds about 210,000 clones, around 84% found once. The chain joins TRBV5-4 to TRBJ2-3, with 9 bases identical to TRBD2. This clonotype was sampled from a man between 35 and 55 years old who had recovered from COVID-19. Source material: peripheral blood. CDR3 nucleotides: TGTGCCAGCAGCTCCCGGCGGGAGGGCCTGGGAGATACGCAGTATTTT. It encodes CASSSRREGLGDTQYF.